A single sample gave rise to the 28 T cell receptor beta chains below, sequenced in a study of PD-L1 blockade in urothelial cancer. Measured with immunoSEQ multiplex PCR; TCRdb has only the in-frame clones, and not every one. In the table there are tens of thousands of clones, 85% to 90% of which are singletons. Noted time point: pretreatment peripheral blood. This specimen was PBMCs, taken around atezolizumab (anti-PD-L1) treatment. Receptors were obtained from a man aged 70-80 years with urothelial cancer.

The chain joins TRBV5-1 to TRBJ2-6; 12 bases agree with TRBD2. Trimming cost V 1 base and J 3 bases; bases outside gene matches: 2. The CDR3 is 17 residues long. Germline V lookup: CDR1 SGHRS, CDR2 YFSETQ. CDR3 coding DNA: TGCGCCAGCAGCTTGAGACTAGCGGGAGTTGGGGCCAACGTCCTGACTTTC. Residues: CASSLRLAGVGANVLTF. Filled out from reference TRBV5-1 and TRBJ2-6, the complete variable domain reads KAGVTQTPRYLIKTRGQQVTLSCSPISGHRSVSWYQQTPGQGLQFLFEYFSETQRNKGNFPGRFSGRQFSNSRSEMNVSTLELGDSALYLCASSLRLAGVGANVLTFGAGSRLTVL.

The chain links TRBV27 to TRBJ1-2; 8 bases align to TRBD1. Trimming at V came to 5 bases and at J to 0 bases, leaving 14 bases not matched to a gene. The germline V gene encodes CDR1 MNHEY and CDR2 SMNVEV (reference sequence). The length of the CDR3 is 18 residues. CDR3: CASSQILRTGPTNYGYTF. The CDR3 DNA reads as TGTGCCAGCAGTCAAATCCTAAGGACAGGGCCAACTAACTATGGCTACACCTTC.

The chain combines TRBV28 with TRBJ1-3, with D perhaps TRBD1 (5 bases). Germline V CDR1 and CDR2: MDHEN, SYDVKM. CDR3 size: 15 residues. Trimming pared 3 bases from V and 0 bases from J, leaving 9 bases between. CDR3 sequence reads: CASSFRANSGNTIYF. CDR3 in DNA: TGTGCCAGCAGTTTCAGGGCTAACTCTGGAAACACCATATATTTT. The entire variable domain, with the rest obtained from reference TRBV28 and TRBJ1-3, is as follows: DVKVTQSSRYLVKRTGEKVFLECVQDMDHENMFWYRQDPGLGLRLIYFSYDVKMKEKGDIPEGYSVSREKKERFSLILESASTNQTSMYLCASSFRANSGNTIYFGEGSWLTVV.

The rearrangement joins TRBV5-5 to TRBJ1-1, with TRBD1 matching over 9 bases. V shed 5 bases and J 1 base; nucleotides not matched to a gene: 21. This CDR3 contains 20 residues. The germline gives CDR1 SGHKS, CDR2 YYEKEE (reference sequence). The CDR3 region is CASRRESGTGISPQNTEAFF. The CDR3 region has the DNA TGTGCCAGCAGACGAGAATCCGGGACAGGGATATCGCCGCAGAACACTGAAGCTTTCTTT.

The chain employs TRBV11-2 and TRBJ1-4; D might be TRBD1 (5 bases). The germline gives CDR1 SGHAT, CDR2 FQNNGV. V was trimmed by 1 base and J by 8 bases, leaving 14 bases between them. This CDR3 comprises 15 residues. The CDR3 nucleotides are TGTGCCAGCAGCTTAGGACTCGGGGGTAGAGAAAAACTGTTTTTT. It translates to CASSLGLGGREKLFF.

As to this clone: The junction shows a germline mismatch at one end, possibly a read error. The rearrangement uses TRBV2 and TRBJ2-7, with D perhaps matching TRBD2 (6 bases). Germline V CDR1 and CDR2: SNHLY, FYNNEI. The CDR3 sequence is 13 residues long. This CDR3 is CASSDPPTRELNF. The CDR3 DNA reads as TGTGCCAGCAGTGACCCCCCAACCCGGGAGTTGAACTTC.

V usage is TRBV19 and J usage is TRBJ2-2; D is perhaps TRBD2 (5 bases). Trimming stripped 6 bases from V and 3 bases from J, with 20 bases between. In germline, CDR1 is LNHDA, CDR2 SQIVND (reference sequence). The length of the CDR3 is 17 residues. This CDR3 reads CASRSFHSGRHTGELFF. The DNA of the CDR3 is TGTGCCAGTAGATCCTTCCACAGCGGACGCCACACCGGGGAGCTGTTTTTT.

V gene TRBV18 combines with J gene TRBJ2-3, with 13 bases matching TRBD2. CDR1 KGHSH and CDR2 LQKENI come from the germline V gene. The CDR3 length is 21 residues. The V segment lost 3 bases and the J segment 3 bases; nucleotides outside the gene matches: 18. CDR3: CASSPGTSGTTRQTVTDTQYF. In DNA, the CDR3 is TGTGCCAGCTCACCCGGGACTAGCGGGACAACCCGACAAACTGTTACAGATACGCAGTATTTT.

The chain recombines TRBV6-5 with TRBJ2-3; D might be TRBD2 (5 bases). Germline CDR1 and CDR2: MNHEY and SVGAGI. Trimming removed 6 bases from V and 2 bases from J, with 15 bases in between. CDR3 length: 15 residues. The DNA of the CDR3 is TGTGCCAGCAGCCTTACCCCGACTAACACAGATACGCAGTATTTT. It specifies CASSLTPTNTDTQYF.

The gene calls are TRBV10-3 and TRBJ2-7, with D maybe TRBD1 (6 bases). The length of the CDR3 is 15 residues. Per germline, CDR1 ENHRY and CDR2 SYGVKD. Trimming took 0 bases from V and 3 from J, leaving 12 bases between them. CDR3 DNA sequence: TGTGCCATCAGTGAGTCGATCGGCAGGGGCTACGAGCAGTACTTC. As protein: CAISESIGRGYEQYF.

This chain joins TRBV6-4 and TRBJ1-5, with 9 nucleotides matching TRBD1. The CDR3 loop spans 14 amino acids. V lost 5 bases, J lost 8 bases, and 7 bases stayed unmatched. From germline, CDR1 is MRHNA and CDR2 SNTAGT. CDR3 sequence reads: CASSQTGGSEPQHF. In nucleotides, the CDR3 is TGTGCCAGCAGTCAAACAGGGGGCAGTGAGCCCCAGCATTTT.

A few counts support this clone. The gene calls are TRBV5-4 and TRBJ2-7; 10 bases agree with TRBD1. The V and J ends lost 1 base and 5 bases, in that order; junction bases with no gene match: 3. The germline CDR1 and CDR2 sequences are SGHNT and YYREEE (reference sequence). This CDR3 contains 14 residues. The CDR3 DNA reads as TGTGCCAGCAGCTTGCTCGGACAGGGGGACGAGCAGTACTTC. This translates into CASSLLGQGDEQYF.

The CDR3 DNA reads as TGCGCCAGCAGCTGGGGAGATGAGCAGTTCTTC. Amino acid sequence: CASSWGDEQFF. This sequence joins TRBV5-1 and TRBJ2-1; the D gene is possibly TRBD2 (5 bases). V was cut by 3 bases and J by 8 bases, with 6 bases left in between. From germline, CDR1 is SGHRS and CDR2 YFSETQ. The CDR3 contains 11 residues.

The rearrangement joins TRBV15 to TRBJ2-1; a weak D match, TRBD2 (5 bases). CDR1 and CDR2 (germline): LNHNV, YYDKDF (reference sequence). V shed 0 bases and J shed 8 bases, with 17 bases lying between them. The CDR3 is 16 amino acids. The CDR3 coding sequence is TGTGCCACCAGCAGAGAGGCCTGGCGGGTCGTACATGAGCAGTTCTTC. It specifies CATSREAWRVVHEQFF.

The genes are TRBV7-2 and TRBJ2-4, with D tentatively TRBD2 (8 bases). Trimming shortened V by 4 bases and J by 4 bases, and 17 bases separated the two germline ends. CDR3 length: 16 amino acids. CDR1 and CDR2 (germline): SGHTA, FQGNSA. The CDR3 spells CASSYPREGAKNIQYF. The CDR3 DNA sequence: TGTGCCAGCAGCTACCCCCGGGAGGGGGCTAAAAACATTCAGTACTTC.

CDR3 sequence (DNA): TGTGCCAGCAGTGTAGGGGCAGGGCTGAGTGAAAAACTGTTTTTT. Residues: CASSVGAGLSEKLFF. This chain uses TRBV2 with TRBJ1-4; D may be TRBD1 (5 bases). The CDR3 spans 15 residues. The V end was cut by 4 bases, the J end by 7 bases, with 16 bases between. Per germline, CDR1 SNHLY and CDR2 FYNNEI.

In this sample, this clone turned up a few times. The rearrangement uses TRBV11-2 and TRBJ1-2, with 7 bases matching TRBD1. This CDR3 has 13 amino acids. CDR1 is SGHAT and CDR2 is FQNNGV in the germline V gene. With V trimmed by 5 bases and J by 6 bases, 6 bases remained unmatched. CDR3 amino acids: CASSIDRADGYTF. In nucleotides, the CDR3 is TGTGCCAGCAGCATTGACAGGGCGGATGGCTACACCTTC.

The CDR3 region is CASSGGALGTEAFF. In DNA form, the CDR3 reads TGTGCCAGCAGTGGCGGGGCCCTGGGCACTGAAGCTTTCTTT. V usage is TRBV6-1 and J usage is TRBJ1-1; D is possibly TRBD1 (5 bases). The CDR3 loop spans 14 amino acids. Per the germline V gene, CDR1 is MNHNS and CDR2 is SASEGT. Trimming cost V 4 bases and J 4 bases, with 13 bases left between them.

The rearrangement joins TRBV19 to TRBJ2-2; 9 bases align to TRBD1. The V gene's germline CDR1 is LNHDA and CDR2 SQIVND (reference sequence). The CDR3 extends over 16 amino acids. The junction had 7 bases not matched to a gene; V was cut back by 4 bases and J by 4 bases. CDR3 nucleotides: TGTGCCAGTAGTAGAACAGGGGGCCGGATCACCGGGGAGCTGTTTTTT. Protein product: CASSRTGGRITGELFF.

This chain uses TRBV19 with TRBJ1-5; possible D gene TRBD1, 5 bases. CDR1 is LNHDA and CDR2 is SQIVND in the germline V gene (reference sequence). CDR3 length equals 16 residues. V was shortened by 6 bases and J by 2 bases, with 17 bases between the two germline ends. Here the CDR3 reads CASRSGGGAGNQPQHF. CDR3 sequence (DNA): TGTGCCAGTAGAAGTGGAGGAGGGGCAGGCAATCAGCCCCAGCATTTT.

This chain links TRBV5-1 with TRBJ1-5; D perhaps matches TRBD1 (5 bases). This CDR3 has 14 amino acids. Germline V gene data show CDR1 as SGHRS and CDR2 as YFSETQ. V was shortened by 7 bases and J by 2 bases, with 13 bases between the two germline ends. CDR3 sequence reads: CASSPDSRNQPQHF. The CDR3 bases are TGCGCCAGCTCGCCCGACAGTCGCAATCAGCCCCAGCATTTT.

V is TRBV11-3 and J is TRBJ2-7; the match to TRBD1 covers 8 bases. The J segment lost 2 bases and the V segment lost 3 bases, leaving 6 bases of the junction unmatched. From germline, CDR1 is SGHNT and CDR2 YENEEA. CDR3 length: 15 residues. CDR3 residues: CASSFRGTGPYEQYF. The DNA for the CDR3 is TGTGCCAGCAGCTTTCGAGGGACAGGTCCCTACGAGCAGTACTTC.

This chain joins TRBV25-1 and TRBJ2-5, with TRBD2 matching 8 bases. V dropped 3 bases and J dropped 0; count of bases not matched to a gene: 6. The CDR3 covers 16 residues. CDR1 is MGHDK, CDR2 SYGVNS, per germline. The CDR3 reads CASSDPGGAHQETQYF. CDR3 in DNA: TGTGCCAGCAGTGACCCGGGGGGGGCGCACCAAGAGACCCAGTACTTC.

The CDR3 protein is CASRGTGSYGYTF. In DNA form, the CDR3 reads TGTGCCAGCAGGGGGACAGGGTCCTATGGCTACACCTTC. The chain has TRBV28 and TRBJ1-2, with TRBD1 matching over 9 bases. This CDR3 has 13 residues. Trimming removed 6 bases from V and 4 bases from J; junction bases left unmatched: 3. Germline V gives CDR1 MDHEN, CDR2 SYDVKM.

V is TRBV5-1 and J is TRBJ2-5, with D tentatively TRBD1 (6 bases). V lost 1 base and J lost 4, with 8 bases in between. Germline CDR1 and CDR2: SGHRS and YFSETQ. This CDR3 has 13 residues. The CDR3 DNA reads TGCGCCAGCAGCTTGACAGGGTCAGAGACCCAGTACTTC. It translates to CASSLTGSETQYF.

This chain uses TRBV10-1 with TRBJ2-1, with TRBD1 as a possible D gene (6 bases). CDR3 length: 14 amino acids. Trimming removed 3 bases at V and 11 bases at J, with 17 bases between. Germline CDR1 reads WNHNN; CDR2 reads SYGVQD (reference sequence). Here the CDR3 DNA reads TGCGCCAGCAGTGACCAGGGGTCCCCTCGGAAGCAGTTCTTC. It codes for CASSDQGSPRKQFF.

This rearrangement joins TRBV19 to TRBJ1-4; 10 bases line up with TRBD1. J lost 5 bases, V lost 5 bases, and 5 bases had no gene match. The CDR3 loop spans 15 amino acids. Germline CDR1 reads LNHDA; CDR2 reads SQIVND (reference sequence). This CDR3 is CASSVTDRGNEKLFF. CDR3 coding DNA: TGTGCCAGTAGTGTGACGGACAGGGGGAATGAAAAACTGTTTTTT.

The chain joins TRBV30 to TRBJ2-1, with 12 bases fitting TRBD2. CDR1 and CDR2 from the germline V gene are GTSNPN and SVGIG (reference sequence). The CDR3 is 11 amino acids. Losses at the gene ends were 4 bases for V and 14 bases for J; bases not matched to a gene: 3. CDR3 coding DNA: TGTGCCTGGAAAACTAGCGGGAGGAAGTTCTTC. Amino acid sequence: CAWKTSGRKFF.